A selection of T cell receptor beta chains follows, all from one sample in a study of shared clonotypes between healthy human individuals. Assay: immunoSEQ multiplex PCR; the TCRdb copy retains only in-frame clones and omits some. The repertoire holds fewer than 500,000 clones, with about 79% as singletons. Sequencing input: PBMCs. Receptors were obtained from a woman aged 40 to 49 in good health. Some clones in this sample may be carry-over from other donors' samples. Each CDR3 is given with its conserved first and last residue. A D gene is named only where the DNA matches it firmly. Part of the rows lack a size; the others show once, few, many or a class for expanded clones.

J	size	V	D	CDR3	DNA
TRBJ2-5	once	TRBV6-5	.	CASSYSTGETQYF	TGTGCCAGCAGTTACTCTACGGGGGAGACCCAGTACTTC
TRBJ2-3	.	TRBV5-1	.	CASSLVAGWGLGTDTQYF	TGCGCCAGCAGCTTGGTGGCGGGATGGGGGCTGGGCACAGATACGCAGTATTTT
TRBJ1-1	.	TRBV11-2	TRBD1	CASSFGQGVTEAFF	TGTGCCAGCAGCTTTGGACAGGGGGTCACTGAAGCTTTCTTT
TRBJ2-7	.	TRBV10-3	TRBD2	CATGLAGAQEQYF	TGTGCCACCGGACTAGCGGGAGCACAGGAGCAGTACTTC
TRBJ2-7	.	TRBV19	TRBD1	CASSIGTGYEQYF	TGTGCCAGTAGTATTGGGACAGGGTACGAGCAGTACTTC
TRBJ1-3	.	TRBV10-2	.	CASSDVGSSGNTIYF	TGCGCCAGCAGTGATGTCGGATCCTCTGGAAACACCATATATTTT
TRBJ2-1	.	TRBV7-3	TRBD2	CASSAASGTGAGTEQFF	TGTGCCAGCAGCGCCGCTAGCGGGACGGGCGCGGGGACTGAGCAGTTCTTC
TRBJ1-1	.	TRBV30	.	CAWSGERTEAFF	TGTGCCTGGAGTGGGGAGAGGACAGAAGCTTTCTTT
TRBJ1-2	.	TRBV7-2	.	CASSSSPLGVRLNF	TGTGCCAGCAGCTCCTCTCCCTTGGGGGTCCGCCTAAACTTC
TRBJ1-5	.	TRBV10-3	TRBD1	CAIRTGGNQPQHF	TGTGCCATCAGGACAGGGGGAAATCAGCCCCAGCATTTT
TRBJ2-5	once	TRBV2	TRBD2	CASSEGTSGIETQYF	TGTGCCAGCAGTGAAGGGACTAGCGGGATTGAGACCCAGTACTTC
TRBJ2-1	few	TRBV6-1	.	CASSLHTDNEQFF	TGTGCCAGCAGCCTTCATACAGACAATGAGCAGTTCTTC
TRBJ1-2	few	TRBV2	TRBD1	CASSEARTGYGYTF	TGTGCCAGCAGTGAAGCAAGGACAGGCTATGGCTACACCTTC
TRBJ1-1	.	TRBV27	.	CASSFGRGGTEAFF	TGTGCCAGCAGTTTCGGCAGGGGAGGAACTGAAGCTTTCTTT
TRBJ1-4	.	TRBV14	.	CASSLGSEKLFF	TGTGCCAGCAGCCTGGGAAGTGAAAAACTGTTTTTT
TRBJ1-2	.	TRBV7-2	.	CASSLANYGYTF	TGTGCCAGCAGCTTAGCCAATTATGGCTACACCTTC
TRBJ1-1	.	TRBV2	.	CASSDVPKGPEAFF	TGTGCCAGCAGTGATGTCCCCAAAGGCCCTGAAGCTTTCTTT
TRBJ2-7	once	TRBV19	TRBD2	CASSIVTGLAGGPAYEQYF	TGTGCCAGTAGTATAGTAACCGGACTAGCGGGAGGGCCGGCCTACGAGCAGTACTTC
TRBJ1-2	few	TRBV7-9	.	CASSYTGYGYTF	TGTGCCAGCAGCTATACGGGGTATGGCTACACCTTC
TRBJ2-1	.	TRBV2	TRBD2	CASGSGTITVNEQFF	TGTGCCAGCGGGTCCGGGACTATAACCGTCAATGAGCAGTTCTTC
TRBJ1-5	.	TRBV19	.	CASSILGQGGQPQHF	TGTGCCAGTAGTATTCTTGGGCAGGGTGGCCAGCCCCAGCATTTT
TRBJ1-2	.	TRBV4-2	TRBD1	CASSQEDRRSTF	TGTGCCAGCAGCCAAGAGGACAGGAGGTCCACCTTC
TRBJ2-3	.	TRBV5-1	.	CASSLVETSTDTQYF	TGCGCCAGCAGCTTGGTAGAGACTAGCACAGATACGCAGTATTTT
TRBJ1-5	.	TRBV15	.	CATSNGTHSNQPQHF	TGTGCCACCAGCAACGGGACCCATAGCAATCAGCCCCAGCATTTT
TRBJ2-7	.	TRBV28	.	CASSLWGHPERQYF	TGTGCCAGCAGTTTATGGGGACATCCAGAGCGGCAGTACTTC
TRBJ1-2	.	TRBV6-1	.	CASSATREGSGYTF	TGTGCCAGCAGTGCTACGCGCGAGGGAAGCGGCTACACCTTC
TRBJ2-3	.	TRBV5-1	.	CASSFLVSTDTQYF	TGCGCCAGCAGCTTTCTAGTGTCCACAGATACGCAGTATTTT
TRBJ2-1	.	TRBV21-1	.	CASSKQGNEQFF	TGTGCCAGCAGCAAACAGGGGAATGAGCAGTTCTTC
TRBJ1-5	.	TRBV9	TRBD1	CASSAGTGDSNQPQHF	TGTGCCAGCAGTGCCGGGACAGGGGATAGCAATCAGCCCCAGCATTTT
TRBJ2-1	.	TRBV7-9	.	CASSLAGGGNEQFF	TGTGCCAGCAGCTTAGCGGGAGGGGGGAATGAGCAGTTCTTC
TRBJ1-1	few	TRBV18	.	CASQDTSMNTEAFF	TGTGCCAGCCAGGACACCTCTATGAACACTGAAGCTTTCTTT
TRBJ1-5	.	TRBV21-1	.	CASSKGPGGRPNQPQHF	TGTGCCAGCAGCAAAGGCCCTGGGGGGAGGCCCAATCAGCCCCAGCATTTT
TRBJ2-7	.	TRBV11-2	TRBD1	CASSPGTALLYEQYF	TGTGCCAGCAGCCCAGGGACAGCCCTCCTCTACGAGCAGTACTTC
TRBJ2-2	.	TRBV7-9	.	CASSIDMSTGELFF	TGTGCCAGCAGCATCGATATGAGCACCGGGGAGCTGTTTTTT
TRBJ2-7	.	TRBV5-5	.	CASSRDGGYEQYF	TGTGCCAGCAGCCGCGACGGAGGCTACGAGCAGTACTTC
TRBJ2-1	.	TRBV5-1	.	CASSSHGSYNEQFF	TGCGCCAGCAGCTCGCATGGGTCCTACAATGAGCAGTTCTTC
TRBJ2-7	.	TRBV6-6	.	CASSYSGTYEQYF	TGTGCCAGCAGTTACTCGGGCACCTACGAGCAGTACTTC
TRBJ2-1	many	TRBV28	TRBD2	CASSFGGSSHNEQFF	TGTGCCAGCAGTTTCGGCGGGAGTAGCCACAATGAGCAGTTCTTC
TRBJ2-5	.	TRBV7-2	TRBD1	CASSRRSVTGETQYF	TGTGCCAGCAGCCGCCGTTCGGTGACAGGGGAGACCCAGTACTTC
TRBJ2-7	.	TRBV5-1	TRBD2	CASSPGLAGGPVTYEQYF	TGCGCCAGCAGCCCGGGACTAGCGGGAGGGCCAGTGACCTACGAGCAGTACTTC